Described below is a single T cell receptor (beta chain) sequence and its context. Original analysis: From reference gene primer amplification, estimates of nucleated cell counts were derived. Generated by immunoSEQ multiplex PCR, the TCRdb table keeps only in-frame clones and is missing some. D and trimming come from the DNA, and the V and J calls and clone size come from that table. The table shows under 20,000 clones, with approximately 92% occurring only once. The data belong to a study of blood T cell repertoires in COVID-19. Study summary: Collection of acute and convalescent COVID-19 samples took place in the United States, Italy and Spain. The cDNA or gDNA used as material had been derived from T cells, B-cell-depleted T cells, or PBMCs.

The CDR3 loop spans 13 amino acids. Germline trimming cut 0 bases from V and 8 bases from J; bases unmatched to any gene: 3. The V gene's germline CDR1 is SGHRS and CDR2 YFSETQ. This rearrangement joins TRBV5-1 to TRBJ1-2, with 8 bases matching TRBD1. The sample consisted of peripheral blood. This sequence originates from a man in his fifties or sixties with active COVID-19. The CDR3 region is CASSLVQGGGYTF. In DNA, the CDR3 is TGCGCCAGCAGCTTGGTACAGGGGGGAGGCTACACCTTC.